This is a list of T cell receptor beta chains from one sample in a study of blood T cell repertoires in COVID-19. Assay used: immunoSEQ multiplex PCR; TCRdb lists only in-frame clones, some missing. The sample includes over 30,000 clones, around 77% of them seen just once. Material for sequencing was peripheral blood. Receptor source: a man aged 80 or over with active or convalescent COVID-19. The CDR3 runs from the conserved cysteine through the conserved F or W. Each record gives: clone size, J gene, V gene, D gene, CDR3 DNA, CDR3 protein. D genes are given only for firm matches. Size tells how often a clone was seen (once, few, many) or the class of an expanded clone, and some rows leave it out.

clone_size: NA; j_call: TRBJ2-1; v_call: TRBV21-1; d_call: NA; cdr3_nt: TGTGCCAGCAGCAAAGAACGGACTAGCGGGGGGTACAATGAGCAGTTCTTC; cdr3_aa: CASSKERTSGGYNEQFF
clone_size: NA; j_call: TRBJ1-6; v_call: TRBV27; d_call: TRBD1; cdr3_nt: TGTGCCAGCAGTTTCCAGGGGGCTTCACCCCTCCACTTT; cdr3_aa: CASSFQGASPLHF
clone_size: few; j_call: TRBJ2-7; v_call: TRBV27; d_call: NA; cdr3_nt: TGTGCCAGCAGCATGGCCTTCTCCTACGAGCAGTACTTC; cdr3_aa: CASSMAFSYEQYF
clone_size: NA; j_call: TRBJ2-5; v_call: TRBV11-2; d_call: TRBD2; cdr3_nt: TGTGCCAGCAGGCGCGGGGGGGGCCACGAGACCCAGTACTTC; cdr3_aa: CASRRGGGHETQYF
clone_size: NA; j_call: TRBJ2-1; v_call: TRBV7-6; d_call: NA; cdr3_nt: TGTGCCAGCATTCGGACGGGAAGTTTCTCCTACAATGAGCAGTTCTTC; cdr3_aa: CASIRTGSFSYNEQFF
clone_size: NA; j_call: TRBJ1-5; v_call: TRBV7-9; d_call: NA; cdr3_nt: TGTGCCAGCAGCTTAGGGAACGGGGATCAGCCCCAGCATTTT; cdr3_aa: CASSLGNGDQPQHF
clone_size: NA; j_call: TRBJ2-1; v_call: TRBV5-4; d_call: NA; cdr3_nt: TGTGCCAGCAGCCAACCACGGGGGGCCTCCTACAATGAGCAGTTCTTC; cdr3_aa: CASSQPRGASYNEQFF
clone_size: once; j_call: TRBJ2-7; v_call: TRBV6-5; d_call: TRBD2; cdr3_nt: TGTGCCAGCAGTTACGGCGGGGGGCCGGGTGCCGAGCAGTACTTC; cdr3_aa: CASSYGGGPGAEQYF
clone_size: NA; j_call: TRBJ2-1; v_call: TRBV7-3; d_call: TRBD2; cdr3_nt: TGTGCCAGCAGCCCCCCGGGGAAGCGGGGGGGCGGTGGTGAGCAGTTCTTC; cdr3_aa: CASSPPGKRGGGGEQFF
clone_size: few; j_call: TRBJ1-2; v_call: TRBV6-5; d_call: NA; cdr3_nt: TGTGCCAGCAGTCCGGACAGTAACTATGGCTACACCTTC; cdr3_aa: CASSPDSNYGYTF
clone_size: NA; j_call: TRBJ2-5; v_call: TRBV28; d_call: NA; cdr3_nt: TGTGCCAGCAGCACGACAGGTCAGGAGACCCAGTACTTC; cdr3_aa: CASSTTGQETQYF
clone_size: NA; j_call: TRBJ1-2; v_call: TRBV4-3; d_call: NA; cdr3_nt: TGCGCCAGCAGCCAGGTCCCCTTACTGGACTATGGCTACACCTTC; cdr3_aa: CASSQVPLLDYGYTF
clone_size: NA; j_call: TRBJ1-6; v_call: TRBV11-2; d_call: NA; cdr3_nt: TGTGCCAGCAGCGCCCGGGTCAACAATTCACCCCTCCACTTT; cdr3_aa: CASSARVNNSPLHF
clone_size: NA; j_call: TRBJ2-1; v_call: TRBV19; d_call: TRBD2; cdr3_nt: TGTGCCAGTAGCACTCGGACTAGCGGGAAGGACAATGAGCAGTTCTTC; cdr3_aa: CASSTRTSGKDNEQFF
clone_size: NA; j_call: TRBJ2-1; v_call: TRBV21-1; d_call: NA; cdr3_nt: TGTGCCAGCAGCACGCGGGACTCCTACAATGAGCAGTTCTTC; cdr3_aa: CASSTRDSYNEQFF
clone_size: NA; j_call: TRBJ2-5; v_call: TRBV10-2; d_call: TRBD1; cdr3_nt: TGCGCCAGCAGTGAGTCGGGTTATGGAACAGGGGGCGAGGTCCAGTACTTC; cdr3_aa: CASSESGYGTGGEVQYF
clone_size: NA; j_call: TRBJ2-1; v_call: TRBV18; d_call: TRBD2; cdr3_nt: TGTGCCAGCTCACTGGGGAATCGGCGGGGGTTTTCCTACAATGAGCAGTTCTTC; cdr3_aa: CASSLGNRRGFSYNEQFF
clone_size: NA; j_call: TRBJ2-2; v_call: TRBV12-5; d_call: TRBD2; cdr3_nt: TGTGCTAGTGGTTTGATAGCGGGGGGCACCGGGGAGCTGTTTTTT; cdr3_aa: CASGLIAGGTGELFF
clone_size: NA; j_call: TRBJ2-3; v_call: TRBV24-1; d_call: TRBD1; cdr3_nt: TGTGCCACCAGTGAGTGGACAGGGAGCACAGATACGCAGTATTTT; cdr3_aa: CATSEWTGSTDTQYF
clone_size: NA; j_call: TRBJ1-4; v_call: TRBV9; d_call: NA; cdr3_nt: TGTGCCAGCAGCGTAACAGGGTTGACTAATGAAAAACTGTTTTTT; cdr3_aa: CASSVTGLTNEKLFF